This T cell receptor beta chain was retrieved from a study of cytomegalovirus exposure and HLA in healthy donors. About the research overall: An early data release held tens of millions of unique TCRs from HLA-typed donors. Study results and limitations: Earlier results showed most TCR beta V segments being productive about 87% or about 30% of the time. Altogether, some 170 TCR beta chains were recorded as cytomegalovirus-associated. A few chains tied to CMV proved CMV antigen-specific in vitro.

For this clone: The antigen is undetermined.

CDR1 SGHTA and CDR2 FQGNSA come from the germline V gene. V was trimmed by 4 bases and J by 4 bases, leaving 16 bases between them. The length of the CDR3 is 15 residues. Use of 60 Vbeta and 13 Jbeta primers characterized the PCR. TCRdb's table, derived via immunoSEQ multiplex PCR, lists solely in-frame clones and lacks some. The data hold about 42,000 clones, with 45% to 65% observed a single time. The sample was PBMCs. The V and J genes are TRBV7-2 and TRBJ1-2; possible D gene TRBD1, 5 bases. This receptor was obtained from a human donor in good health. CDR3 in DNA: TGTGCCAGCAGCTCGCGGTCGGGGAGGGGCTATGGCTACACCTTC. It encodes CASSSRSGRGYGYTF.